These 22 T cell receptor beta chains originate from one sample sequenced in a study of cytomegalovirus exposure and HLA in healthy donors. The PCR had 60 Vbeta and 13 Jbeta primers. The method was immunoSEQ multiplex PCR; TCRdb's version includes in-frame clones alone and lacks a portion of them. This table holds under 150,000 clones, about 70% found once. The specimen sequenced was PBMCs. These receptors were collected from a woman aged 40 to 50 in good health and CMV-seronegative.

The rearrangement uses TRBV5-1 and TRBJ1-2; tentative D call: TRBD1 (6 bases). Trimming cost V 4 bases and J 1 base, with 17 bases left between them. The germline V gene encodes CDR1 SGHRS and CDR2 YFSETQ. The CDR3 spans 16 residues. CDR3 coding DNA: TGCGCCAGCAGCCTCACTGGGGGGGGCTATAACTATGGCTACACCTTC. Amino acids: CASSLTGGGYNYGYTF.

This clone was counted a few times. This chain uses TRBV19 with TRBJ1-1; 7 bases are a match to TRBD1. CDR1 is LNHDA and CDR2 is SQIVND in the germline V gene (reference sequence). V lost 3 bases, J lost 2 bases, and 9 bases stayed unmatched. The CDR3 has 16 residues. This CDR3 is CASSMEQGTLNTEAFF. CDR3 in DNA: TGTGCCAGTAGTATGGAACAGGGGACCCTTAACACTGAAGCTTTCTTT.

J is TRBJ2-1 and V is TRBV19; 9 bases map to TRBD2. The CDR3 is 15 residues long. The trim removed 5 bases at V and 3 bases at J, leaving 5 bases unmatched. Germline V lookup: CDR1 LNHDA, CDR2 SQIVND (reference sequence). The CDR3 nucleotides read TGTGCCAGTAGTCCAGCGGGGGGAAACTACAATGAGCAGTTCTTC. As protein: CASSPAGGNYNEQFF. Complete variable domain (other parts from reference TRBV19 and TRBJ2-1): DGGITQSPKYLFRKEGQNVTLSCEQNLNHDAMYWYRQDPGQGLRLIYYSQIVNDFQKGDIAEGYSVSREKKESFPLTVTSAQKNPTAFYLCASSPAGGNYNEQFFGPGTRLTVL.

This chain links TRBV4-1 with TRBJ1-3, with a possible D match to TRBD1 (6 bases). This CDR3 region has 15 residues. Trimming shortened V by 2 bases and J by 4 bases, and 12 bases separated the two germline ends. Germline-derived CDR1 and CDR2 are MGHRA and YSYEKL. CDR3 in amino acids: CASSQYQGTGNTIYF. In DNA form, the CDR3 reads TGCGCCAGCAGCCAATATCAGGGGACGGGAAACACCATATATTTT.

V and J are TRBV20-1 and TRBJ1-1, with 7 bases identical to TRBD1. The CDR3 totals 11 residues. Germline CDR1 reads DFQATT; CDR2 reads SNEGSKA (reference sequence). The CDR3 loop reads CRPLSGGEAFF. CDR3 in DNA: TGCAGACCATTATCAGGGGGGGAAGCTTTCTTT.

The rearrangement uses TRBV10-3 and TRBJ1-1, with D perhaps TRBD1 (6 bases). V lost 3 bases and J lost 6, with 14 bases in between. This CDR3 region has 14 residues. From germline, CDR1 is ENHRY and CDR2 SYGVKD. The DNA for the CDR3 is TGTGCCATCAGTGATGGGGGGGCGGGGGCTGAAGCTTTCTTT. It is translated as CAISDGGAGAEAFF.

The chain carries TRBV5-1 and TRBJ1-1; 7 positions match TRBD1. V lost 0 bases to trimming and J lost 11 bases; unmatched junction nucleotides: 16. Looked up from germline, CDR1 is SGHRS and CDR2 is YFSETQ. This CDR3 region has 16 residues. The CDR3 sequence: CASSLEGDRGSGEAFF. The CDR3, as DNA: TGCGCCAGCAGCTTGGAGGGGGACAGAGGCTCGGGTGAGGCTTTCTTT.

The chain carries TRBV27 and TRBJ2-1, with TRBD2 identical over 12 bases. This CDR3 comprises 17 residues. V lost 1 base to trimming and J lost 7 bases; unmatched junction nucleotides: 8. Per germline, CDR1 MNHEY and CDR2 SMNVEV (reference sequence). In DNA, the CDR3 is TGTGCCAGCAGTTTATACGCTAGCGGGAGGGTTGGGAATGAGCAGTTCTTC. Its translation: CASSLYASGRVGNEQFF.

The V call is TRBV10-1, the J call TRBJ2-1, with a weak D call TRBD2 (7 bases). The V gene lost 4 bases and the J gene lost 5 bases, with 15 bases spanning the gap. CDR1 is WNHNN and CDR2 is SYGVQD in the germline V gene (reference sequence). CDR3 length: 15 amino acids. CDR3: CASSGGLADNNEQFF. CDR3 coding DNA: TGCGCCAGCAGTGGGGGGCTAGCGGATAACAATGAGCAGTTCTTC.

The gene calls are TRBV30 and TRBJ1-1, with 7 bases fitting TRBD1. This CDR3 comprises 13 residues. CDR1 is GTSNPN, CDR2 SVGIG, per germline (reference sequence). V lost 1 base to trimming and J lost 3 bases; unmatched junction nucleotides: 2. The CDR3 region has the DNA TGTGCCTGGAGTGCTACAGGGGACACTGAAGCTTTCTTT. Translation gives CAWSATGDTEAFF.

The rearrangement joins TRBV7-9 to TRBJ2-5; D may be TRBD2 (6 bases). Trimming removed 1 base from V and 2 bases from J, with 11 bases in between. The CDR3 runs to 15 residues. Germline CDR1 SEHNR, CDR2 FQNEAQ (reference sequence). CDR3 bases: TGTGCCAGCAGCTTAGGACTAGTGGGGCAAGAGACCCAGTACTTC. Protein sequence: CASSLGLVGQETQYF.

The genes are TRBV10-3 and TRBJ2-7; perhaps TRBD2 as D (6 bases). V was pared by 2 bases and J by 6 bases, with 14 bases between. The CDR3 has 14 residues. Germline V gene lookup returns CDR1 ENHRY and CDR2 SYGVKD. In DNA form, the CDR3 reads TGTGCCATCAGTGAGCGCCAGGGAGGCGGCGAGCAGTACTTC. Translated, it gives CAISERQGGGEQYF.

The V gene is TRBV15, the J gene TRBJ2-1; TRBD2 aligns across 7 bases. Trimming removed 4 bases from V and 8 bases from J; junction bases left unmatched: 14. This CDR3 spans 16 amino acids. Looked up from germline, CDR1 is LNHNV and CDR2 is YYDKDF (reference sequence). The CDR3 bases are TGTGCCACCAGCAATCGGGCGGGAGTACTTCTGGATGAGCAGTTCTTC. Its protein product is CATSNRAGVLLDEQFF.

The chain couples TRBV28 to TRBJ1-1; D is unclear. The CDR3 length is 14 residues. Germline V gene lookup returns CDR1 MDHEN and CDR2 SYDVKM. V was cut by 3 bases and J by 11 bases, with 19 bases left in between. CDR3 residues: CASSFPHKEVHAFF. Here the CDR3 DNA reads TGTGCCAGCAGTTTTCCGCACAAGGAGGTTCACGCTTTCTTT. The whole variable domain, filled in from reference TRBV28 and TRBJ1-1, reads DVKVTQSSRYLVKRTGEKVFLECVQDMDHENMFWYRQDPGLGLRLIYFSYDVKMKEKGDIPEGYSVSREKKERFSLILESASTNQTSMYLCASSFPHKEVHAFFGQGTRLTVV.

The gene calls are TRBV30 and TRBJ1-1; 7 bases align to TRBD1. The CDR3 is made up of 13 amino acids. The germline V gene encodes CDR1 GTSNPN and CDR2 SVGIG (reference sequence). The V segment lost 2 bases and the J segment 7 bases; nucleotides outside the gene matches: 7. CDR3 sequence (DNA): TGTGCCTGGAGTACAGGGGAAGATATTGAAGCTTTCTTT. It is translated as CAWSTGEDIEAFF.

The chain has TRBV29-1 and TRBJ2-1; D is undetermined. V was shortened by 3 bases and J by 8 bases, with 11 bases between the two germline ends. CDR1 and CDR2 from the germline V gene are SQVTM and ANQGSEA. The CDR3 spans 12 residues. CDR3 coding DNA: TGCAGCGTTGACCCCCCCGCGGATGAGCAGTTCTTC. Its protein is CSVDPPADEQFF.

This sequence joins TRBV5-8 and TRBJ2-7, with a weak D call TRBD2 (6 bases). V lost 2 bases to trimming and J lost 4 bases, with 10 bases between them. Germline CDR1 SGHTS, CDR2 YDEGEE. The CDR3 spans 13 residues. The CDR3 spells CASSLEGRYEQYF. In DNA, the CDR3 is TGTGCCAGCAGCTTAGAGGGGAGGTACGAGCAGTACTTC.

The chain uses TRBV7-9 and TRBJ2-5; TRBD2 matches at 9 bases. Per germline, CDR1 SEHNR and CDR2 FQNEAQ (reference sequence). This CDR3 has 14 amino acids. V gave up 5 bases and J gave up 5 bases; unmatched junction bases: 6. The CDR3 sequence is CASSHLAGHETQYF. For the CDR3, the DNA is TGTGCCAGCAGCCATCTAGCGGGACATGAGACCCAGTACTTC.

The CDR3 is CASSQTGIHGYTF. In nucleotides, the CDR3 is TGTGCCAGCAGTCAGACAGGGATTCATGGCTACACCTTC. V usage is TRBV6-5 and J usage is TRBJ1-2, with 7 bases matching TRBD1. The ends lost 5 bases at V and 6 bases at J; junction bases unmatched: 6. Germline CDR1 and CDR2: MNHEY and SVGAGI. This CDR3 is 13 amino acids long.

The genes are TRBV5-4 and TRBJ1-2; D is unclear. CDR3 length equals 17 residues. Germline V CDR1 and CDR2: SGHNT, YYREEE (reference sequence). Trimming shortened V by 6 bases and J by 0 bases, and 21 bases separated the two germline ends. Written as DNA, the CDR3 is TGTGCCAGCATCGATACGAAATTGAGGGCAGCTAACTATGGCTACACCTTC. This gives the protein CASIDTKLRAANYGYTF.

The rearrangement uses TRBV6-5 and TRBJ1-2, with TRBD1 matching over 10 bases. The germline V gene has CDR1 MNHEY and CDR2 SVGAGI. Trimming took 0 bases from V and 8 from J; bases not matched to a gene: 9. The CDR3 extends over 16 amino acids. CDR3 nucleotide sequence: TGTGCCAGCAGTTACTCAGGGACAGGGGCTCTGGGGGGCTACACCTTC. Translation: CASSYSGTGALGGYTF.

The rearrangement links TRBV19 to TRBJ1-1; weak D call: TRBD1 (5 bases). CDR1 is LNHDA, CDR2 SQIVND, per germline (reference sequence). The V gene lost 8 bases and the J gene lost 4 bases, with 14 bases spanning the gap. This CDR3 is 13 amino acids long. The CDR3 reads CASRREVGTEAFF. CDR3 DNA sequence: TGTGCCAGTCGCAGGGAGGTAGGCACTGAAGCTTTCTTT.